The 6 T cell receptor beta chains listed next were all sequenced from one sample in a study of cytomegalovirus exposure and HLA in healthy donors. The PCR had 60 Vbeta and 13 Jbeta primers. Only in-frame clones appear in the TCRdb table, and some are missing; sequencing was by immunoSEQ multiplex PCR. The data show hundreds of thousands of clones, with almost 80% seen just once and 1.5% to 2% held by the top ten. Sequenced input: PBMCs. The source is a male donor in good health and CMV-seronegative.

J is TRBJ1-4 and V is TRBV10-3; D is possibly TRBD1 (5 bases). Germline V lookup: CDR1 ENHRY, CDR2 SYGVKD. This CDR3 has 13 amino acids. Trimming cost V 7 bases and J 4 bases, with 10 bases left between them. CDR3 amino acids: CAITDGGNEKLFF. The CDR3 bases are TGTGCCATCACGGACGGGGGTAATGAAAAACTGTTTTTT.

DNA for the CDR3: TGTGCCAGCAGTCTTCAGACCGACTTCAATGAGCAGTTCTTC. This gives the protein CASSLQTDFNEQFF. The rearrangement links TRBV7-3 to TRBJ2-1; D not certain. The germline V and J ends were trimmed by 6 bases and 6 bases, with 15 bases remaining between them. Per the germline V gene, CDR1 is SGHTA and CDR2 is FQGTGA. The CDR3 extends over 14 amino acids.

The genes are TRBV28 and TRBJ2-7; TRBD1 might be the D (6 bases). The germline gives CDR1 MDHEN, CDR2 SYDVKM. This CDR3 region has 16 residues. Trimming shortened V by 6 bases and J by 0 bases, and 18 bases separated the two germline ends. CDR3 nucleotides: TGTGCCAGCAGCTTACCGCCCGGGACAAGCTCCTACGAGCAGTACTTC. Translated, it gives CASSLPPGTSSYEQYF. Filled out from reference TRBV28 and TRBJ2-7, the complete variable domain reads DVKVTQSSRYLVKRTGEKVFLECVQDMDHENMFWYRQDPGLGLRLIYFSYDVKMKEKGDIPEGYSVSREKKERFSLILESASTNQTSMYLCASSLPPGTSSYEQYFGPGTRLTVT.

This clone was observed a single time. The V and J genes are TRBV4-2 and TRBJ1-2; 7 bases match TRBD1. The CDR3 sequence is 13 residues long. V dropped 4 bases and J dropped 2; count of bases not matched to a gene: 1. Germline assignment: CDR1 LGHNA and CDR2 YNFKEQ. This chain's CDR3 is CASSPTGNYGYTF. The CDR3 DNA reads TGTGCCAGCAGCCCGACAGGGAACTATGGCTACACCTTC.

Worth noting for this clone: The sample carries other DNA sequences with the same CDR3. The chain couples TRBV9 to TRBJ2-1; D perhaps matches TRBD2 (5 bases). CDR1 is SGDLS, CDR2 YYNGEE, per germline. The CDR3 covers 16 residues. V lost 1 base, J lost 0 bases, and 11 bases lay in between. The CDR3 here is CASSVRSGSSYNEQFF. DNA for the CDR3: TGTGCCAGCAGCGTACGAAGCGGAAGCTCCTACAATGAGCAGTTCTTC. The variable domain in full, with the rest retrieved from reference TRBV9 and TRBJ2-1, is DSGVTQTPKHLITATGQRVTLRCSPRSGDLSVYWYQQSLDQGLQFLIQYYNGEERAKGNILERFSAQQFPDLHSELNLSSLELGDSALYFCASSVRSGSSYNEQFFGPGTRLTVL.

This clone has a single count. This chain connects TRBV15 to TRBJ2-2, with a weak D call TRBD2 (5 bases). Germline CDR1 reads LNHNV; CDR2 reads YYDKDF (reference sequence). Trimming took 0 bases from V and 8 from J, leaving 16 bases between them. CDR3 length equals 16 residues. CDR3 sequence: CATSRDLSDLGGELFF. As DNA, the CDR3 is TGTGCCACCAGCAGAGATCTTAGCGATTTAGGTGGGGAGCTGTTTTTT.